This T cell receptor beta chain is from a study of cytomegalovirus exposure and HLA in healthy donors. Primers included in the PCR were 60 Vbeta and 13 Jbeta primers. Some clones are missing from TCRdb's copy, which holds only in-frame ones; the method was immunoSEQ multiplex PCR. Among about 190,000 clones, roughly 87% were seen once, and the ten largest hold more than 1%. The J segment lost 1 base and the V segment lost 4 bases, leaving 3 bases of the junction unmatched. This CDR3 has 14 amino acids. The germline V gene has CDR1 GTSNPN and CDR2 SVGIG (reference sequence). Findings and limits, study-wide: With later analysis, a missense DCLRE1C variant became linked to TCR beta V- and J-gene trimming.

All donors participated as healthy donors of bone marrow. Each donor was nominally healthy when sampled (though unrecorded immune exposures were likely). A word on this clone: The antigen is unknown.

This sequence joins TRBV30 and TRBJ2-2, with 7 positions matching TRBD2. The specimen was PBMCs. This receptor was obtained from a boy aged 2 to 10 in good health and CMV-seronegative. The CDR3 sequence is CAWKGLVNTGELFF. CDR3 coding DNA: TGTGCCTGGAAAGGACTAGTGAACACCGGGGAGCTGTTTTTT.